This T cell receptor beta chain was profiled in a study of blood T cell repertoires in COVID-19. On the study more broadly: The United States, Italy and Spain provided the acute and convalescent COVID-19 samples.

Assay: immunoSEQ multiplex PCR; the TCRdb copy retains only in-frame clones and omits some. Of over 85,000 clones in the sample, over 85% were seen once. With 5 bases removed from V and 5 bases from J, the gap between germline ends came to 13 bases. This CDR3 has 13 amino acids. Germline V gene data show CDR1 as ENHRY and CDR2 as SYGVKD. The rearrangement uses TRBV10-3 and TRBJ2-7, with D unclear. The sequence came from a woman in her 50s with COVID-19, enrolled during active disease. The sample was peripheral blood. The CDR3 bases are TGTGCCATCAGTCCGGTCCTAGATAACGAGCAGTACTTC. This gives the protein CAISPVLDNEQYF.